The 30 T cell receptor beta chains below were found in one sample sequenced in a study of response to subunit inactivated influenza vaccine. TCRdb called the RT-PCR reads again in MiXCR, with one record for every CDR3 protein. The sample holds around 540,000 distinct CDR3 sequences, 12% seen once. Specimen: PBMCs from blood, collected on the day of vaccination. Receptors were obtained from a man aged 45-65 years who received an inactivated influenza vaccine.

The CDR3 here is CASSYEQGYNTEAFF. The DNA of the CDR3 is TGTGCCAGCAGCTACGAACAGGGTTATAACACTGAAGCTTTCTTT. V is TRBV7-9 and J is TRBJ1-1, with D possibly matching TRBD1 (6 bases). V was trimmed by 4 bases and J by 2 bases, leaving 14 bases between them. This CDR3 has 15 amino acids. Germline V gene sequence: CDR1 SEHNR, CDR2 FQNEAQ (reference sequence).

This clonotype has more than one count but fewer than ten. The chain is built from TRBV5-1 and TRBJ2-7; 7 nucleotides agree with TRBD2. CDR3 length: 14 amino acids. Losses at the gene ends were 4 bases for V and 0 bases for J; bases not matched to a gene: 4. Germline V gives CDR1 SGHRS, CDR2 YFSETQ. CDR3 in amino acids: CASSGAGSSYEQYF. In DNA form, the CDR3 reads TGCGCCAGCAGCGGAGCGGGGAGCTCCTACGAGCAGTACTTC.

This clonotype was observed a handful of times. The chain couples TRBV11-2 to TRBJ2-3, with TRBD2 matching 8 bases. After removal of 5 bases from V and 3 bases from J, the junction contained 10 bases not matched to a gene. The germline V gene has CDR1 SGHAT and CDR2 FQNNGV. The CDR3 consists of 16 residues. CDR3 in amino acids: CASSQRAGRVTDTQYF. For the CDR3, the DNA is TGTGCCAGCAGCCAGAGGGCCGGGAGGGTTACAGATACGCAGTATTTT.

This clonotype has a handful of counts. The chain is built from TRBV7-9 and TRBJ1-1; tentatively, D is TRBD1 (6 bases). This CDR3 contains 15 residues. V lost 1 base, J lost 4 bases, and 13 bases lay in between. The germline gives CDR1 SEHNR, CDR2 FQNEAQ (reference sequence). The CDR3 DNA reads as TGTGCCAGCAGCTTAGACCAGGGGCGAGTCACTGAAGCTTTCTTT. This gives the protein CASSLDQGRVTEAFF. The full variable domain, rest sourced from reference TRBV7-9 and TRBJ1-1, is DTGVSQNPRHKITKRGQNVTFRCDPISEHNRLYWYRQTLGQGPEFLTYFQNEAQLEKSRLLSDRFSAERPKGSFSTLEIQRTEQGDSAMYLCASSLDQGRVTEAFFGQGTRLTVV.

As to this clonotype: A read error may explain this, as a much larger clone is one base away. The chain recombines TRBV27 with TRBJ2-1, with D perhaps TRBD1 (6 bases). CDR1 and CDR2 from the germline V gene are MNHEY and SMNVEV (reference sequence). This CDR3 region has 15 residues. The DNA for the CDR3 is TGTGCCAGCAGTCTCCTCAGGGGAGTCTACAATCAGCAGTTCTTC. Protein: CASSLLRGVYNQQFF.

Only a few counts were recorded for this clonotype. This chain uses TRBV6-5 with TRBJ2-1, with TRBD1 matching 7 bases. V dropped 0 bases and J dropped 8; count of bases not matched to a gene: 13. CDR1 MNHEY and CDR2 SVGAGI come from the germline V gene. This CDR3 is built from 17 residues. Here the CDR3 reads CASSYSSTGAVGDEQFF. The DNA of the CDR3 is TGTGCCAGCAGTTACTCGAGCACAGGGGCTGTGGGCGATGAGCAGTTCTTC.

This clonotype has a single count. The chain recombines TRBV4-3 with TRBJ1-1; the match to TRBD1 covers 8 bases. The CDR3 has 15 amino acids. Germline trimming cut 3 bases from V and 4 bases from J; bases unmatched to any gene: 7. Germline CDR1 is LGHNA and CDR2 is YSLEER. The CDR3 DNA is TGCGCCAGCAGCCACCCCGGGACAGGCTCCACTGAAGCTTTCTTT. This sequence encodes CASSHPGTGSTEAFF.

This clonotype was counted at least ten times. V is TRBV7-9 and J is TRBJ2-7, with no clear D. Germline V CDR1 and CDR2: SEHNR, FQNEAQ (reference sequence). Trimming cost V 5 bases and J 7 bases, with 21 bases left between them. The CDR3 runs to 15 residues. DNA for the CDR3: TGTGCCAGCAGCCTTGTTCCGGAAAGCTACGGAGAGCAGTACTTC. Translated: CASSLVPESYGEQYF.

This sequence joins TRBV20-1 and TRBJ2-2; possibly TRBD1 or TRBD2 for D (5 bases each). CDR1 is DFQATT, CDR2 SNEGSKA, per germline (reference sequence). CDR3 length: 15 residues. The V gene lost 6 bases and the J gene lost 0 bases, with 14 bases spanning the gap. The CDR3 loop is CSAGAAGPNTGELFF. The CDR3 DNA reads as TGCAGTGCAGGGGCGGCGGGCCCGAACACCGGGGAGCTGTTTTTT.

The chain links TRBV20-1 to TRBJ2-7; 13 nucleotides align to TRBD2. CDR1 and CDR2 from the germline V gene are DFQATT and SNEGSKA (reference sequence). CDR3 length: 13 residues. V dropped 3 bases and J dropped 7; count of bases not matched to a gene: 3. CDR3: CSARGLAGLEQYF. The CDR3 DNA sequence: TGCAGTGCTAGGGGACTAGCGGGACTGGAGCAGTACTTC.

This chain connects TRBV21-1 to TRBJ1-5; no DNA check was done on the table's D call, TRBD1. TRBV21-1 is shown as a pseudogene. The CDR3 runs 11 residues. The CDR3: CASRQGQPQHF. CDR3 bases: TGTGCCAGCAGGCAGGGTCAGCCCCAGCATTTT.

The gene calls are TRBV6-1 and TRBJ2-7, with 10 bases that match TRBD2. This CDR3 has 15 residues. Germline values: CDR1 MNHNS, CDR2 SASEGT. The junction had 3 bases not matched to a gene; V was cut back by 0 bases and J by 4 bases. In nucleotides, the CDR3 is TGTGCCAGCAGTGAAGCAGCTAGCGGGGGTTACGAGCAGTACTTC. It is translated as CASSEAASGGYEQYF.

CDR3 sequence reads: CASTAAGEAAYEQYF. The CDR3 region has the DNA TGCGCCAGCACCGCTGCTGGGGAAGCCGCCTACGAGCAGTACTTC. The chain combines TRBV5-1 with TRBJ2-7; D call uncertain. CDR1 and CDR2 from the germline V gene are SGHRS and YFSETQ. The CDR3 spans 15 residues. Trimming removed 6 bases from V and 2 bases from J, with 18 bases in between.

The chain carries TRBV4-2 and TRBJ1-2; tentative D call: TRBD1 (5 bases). The CDR3 extends over 15 amino acids. V was shortened by 0 bases and J by 5 bases, with 13 bases between the two germline ends. Germline CDR1 LGHNA, CDR2 YNFKEQ. CDR3 protein: CASSQDRRQHYGYTF. The CDR3 bases are TGTGCCAGCAGCCAAGATCGGAGACAGCATTATGGCTACACCTTC.

This clonotype was seen a few times. The rearrangement uses TRBV10-3 and TRBJ1-4; 7 bases match TRBD1. CDR1 is ENHRY and CDR2 is SYGVKD in the germline V gene. V lost 8 bases and J lost 10; bases outside the gene matches: 10. This CDR3 has 13 amino acids. The CDR3 region has the DNA TGTGCCATCGGTACAGGGGATCAAGTAAAACTGTTTTTT. Amino acid sequence: CAIGTGDQVKLFF.

This clonotype came up a few times. The chain combines TRBV7-2 with TRBJ1-2; the D is unclear. The V gene's germline CDR1 is SGHTA and CDR2 FQGNSA. The V and J ends lost 0 bases and 9 bases respectively, with 11 bases between them. CDR3 length equals 13 residues. The CDR3 DNA is TGTGCCAGCAGCTTAGCTTTTGGCAATAGCTACACCTTC. Translated, it gives CASSLAFGNSYTF.

The chain uses TRBV20-1 and TRBJ2-7; D is unclear. The CDR3 contains 16 residues. V lost 3 bases to trimming and J lost 3 bases, with 21 bases between them. The V gene's germline CDR1 is DFQATT and CDR2 SNEGSKA (reference sequence). CDR3 in amino acids: CSASTSLGLPNYEQYF. In nucleotides, the CDR3 is TGCAGTGCTAGCACCTCGTTGGGGTTACCTAACTACGAGCAGTACTTC.

The chain combines TRBV12-3 or TRBV12-4 with TRBJ1-2; 7 positions agree with TRBD1. V was pared by 8 bases and J by 1 base, with 4 bases of the junction left unmatched. CDR3 length equals 13 residues. The CDR3, as DNA: TGTGCCAGCGGGACAGCAGATAACTATGGCTACACCTTC. Its translation is CASGTADNYGYTF.

This clonotype was counted a few times. V gene TRBV12-3 or TRBV12-4 combines with J gene TRBJ2-1, with D possibly matching TRBD2 (5 bases). Trimming left V 4 bases short and J 8 bases short, with 9 bases between. The CDR3 runs 12 residues. This chain's CDR3 is CASSWTPYEQFF. Written as DNA, the CDR3 is TGTGCCAGCAGTTGGACTCCCTATGAGCAGTTCTTC.

The rearrangement uses TRBV11-1 and TRBJ2-3, with unresolved D. The CDR3 loop spans 16 amino acids. V was trimmed by 2 bases and J by 4 bases, leaving 16 bases between them. CDR1 is SGHAT, CDR2 FQDESV, per germline (reference sequence). CDR3 DNA: TGTGCCAGCAGCTTAAGTGAGACGCCATTCGCAGATACGCAGTATTTT. Translated, it gives CASSLSETPFADTQYF.

The chain uses TRBV19 and TRBJ1-5; no definite D call. Deletions cut 0 bases from V and 0 bases from J, with 12 bases between. This CDR3 contains 17 residues. Germline V CDR1 and CDR2: LNHDA, SQIVND (reference sequence). Here the CDR3 DNA reads TGTGCCAGTAGTATAGATGAAGGTCGGTATAGCAATCAGCCCCAGCATTTT. It translates to CASSIDEGRYSNQPQHF. Looking up the rest from reference TRBV19 and TRBJ1-5 gives the full variable domain: DGGITQSPKYLFRKEGQNVTLSCEQNLNHDAMYWYRQDPGQGLRLIYYSQIVNDFQKGDIAEGYSVSREKKESFPLTVTSAQKNPTAFYLCASSIDEGRYSNQPQHFGDGTRLSIL.

This clonotype was detected ten times or more. This chain links TRBV4-1 with TRBJ2-5; tentatively, D is TRBD1 or TRBD2 (5 bases each). Germline CDR1 and CDR2: MGHRA and YSYEKL. CDR3 length: 15 residues. Trimming removed 1 base at V and 2 bases at J, with 11 bases between. The CDR3 DNA reads TGCGCCAGCAGCCAAGGGGGGTTGCGGCAAGAGACCCAGTACTTC. Translated: CASSQGGLRQETQYF.

The V gene is TRBV12-5, the J gene TRBJ2-5, with TRBD1 as a possible D gene (6 bases). The ends were cut back, 1 base at V and 4 bases at J, with 10 bases in the middle. The CDR3 loop spans 14 amino acids. Germline CDR1 LGHNT, CDR2 FRNRAP. CDR3 loop: CASGLGGPGETQYF. The CDR3 coding sequence is TGTGCTAGTGGTTTGGGGGGGCCGGGAGAGACCCAGTACTTC. Together with reference TRBV12-5 and TRBJ2-5, the CDR3 gives the full variable domain: DARVTQTPRHKVTEMGQEVTMRCQPILGHNTVFWYRQTMMQGLELLAYFRNRAPLDDSGMPKDRFSAEMPDATLATLKIQPSEPRDSAVYFCASGLGGPGETQYFGPGTRLLVL.

In its sample, this clonotype was seen a few times. V gene TRBV7-9 combines with J gene TRBJ1-1; D ambiguous. The CDR3 length is 13 residues. CDR1 is SEHNR, CDR2 FQNEAQ, per germline (reference sequence). V was shortened by 3 bases and J by 4 bases, with 9 bases between the two germline ends. CDR3 DNA sequence: TGTGCCAGCAGCTTTGAGTGGAGCACTGAAGCTTTCTTT. Protein sequence: CASSFEWSTEAFF.

This clonotype occurred a few times. The chain has TRBV4-3 and TRBJ2-2; TRBD2 matches at 9 bases. The V segment lost 4 bases and the J segment 6 bases; nucleotides outside the gene matches: 21. Germline V gene data show CDR1 as LGHNA and CDR2 as YSLEER. This CDR3 has 20 amino acids. The CDR3 DNA is TGCGCCAGCAGCCCACTGTCCACACCTTCACTGGCGGGAGGGGCCGGGGAGCTGTTTTTT. Protein product: CASSPLSTPSLAGGAGELFF.

J is TRBJ1-2 and V is TRBV24-1, with D possibly matching TRBD1 (5 bases). The germline CDR1 and CDR2 sequences are KGHDR and SFDVKD. This CDR3 contains 12 residues. V gave up 4 bases and J gave up 6 bases, with 8 bases separating them. CDR3 protein: CATSERDHGYTF. CDR3 sequence (DNA): TGTGCCACCAGTGAGCGGGACCATGGCTACACCTTC.

The chain is built from TRBV20-1 and TRBJ2-5; weak D call: TRBD1 (5 bases). From germline, CDR1 is DFQATT and CDR2 SNEGSKA (reference sequence). Between the trimmed V and J ends, which lost 0 bases and 2 bases, there was a span of 13 bases. The CDR3 spans 15 residues. The CDR3 region has the DNA TGCAGTGCTAGAGATTTAGTAGGGGTACAAGAGACCCAGTACTTC. This encodes CSARDLVGVQETQYF.

This clonotype has just a few counts. The chain recombines TRBV5-1 with TRBJ2-1; no definite D call. Trimming removed 3 bases at V and 9 bases at J, with 10 bases between. Per the germline V gene, CDR1 is SGHRS and CDR2 is YFSETQ. The CDR3 is 12 residues long. CDR3 sequence: CASSSTRGEQFF. In DNA, the CDR3 is TGCGCCAGCAGCTCGACAAGAGGTGAGCAGTTCTTC.

This clonotype was recorded a few times. The chain employs TRBV6-1 and TRBJ2-4; 10 positions agree with TRBD2. CDR3 length: 17 amino acids. Germline V gene lookup returns CDR1 MNHNS and CDR2 SASEGT. The junction had 15 bases not matched to a gene; V was cut back by 6 bases and J by 7 bases. The CDR3 region is CASSRNPRIAGGNIQYF. For the CDR3, the DNA is TGTGCCAGCAGCCGAAACCCGAGAATAGCGGGAGGTAACATTCAGTACTTC.

The sample holds many counts of this clonotype. The V and J genes are TRBV11-1 and TRBJ2-2, with D possibly matching TRBD2 (5 bases). Between the trimmed V and J ends, which lost 3 bases and 5 bases, there was a span of 7 bases. From germline, CDR1 is SGHAT and CDR2 FQDESV (reference sequence). The CDR3 loop spans 13 amino acids. The CDR3 DNA reads TGTGCCAGCAGCTTCGGGGAAACCGGGGAGCTGTTTTTT. Amino acids: CASSFGETGELFF.